The 24 T cell receptor beta chains below all came from one sample that was sequenced in a study of beta chain features in type 1 diabetes. Every bit of the isolated RNA underwent reverse transcription, so sequencing read expressed TCRB transcripts. TCRdb keeps only in-frame clones here, not all; method: immunoSEQ multiplex PCR. The sample includes approximately 330,000 clones, 11% seen only once; the top ten take 0.015%. What was sequenced was naive CD4+ T cells from blood. These receptors were collected from a woman aged 25 to 39 in good health.

The chain has TRBV9 and TRBJ1-1; D is unclear. Germline V lookup: CDR1 SGDLS, CDR2 YYNGEE. The CDR3 spans 14 residues. V dropped 4 bases and J dropped 0 bases, with 10 bases sitting between them. The CDR3 sequence: CASSQRPMNTEAFF. The DNA of the CDR3 is TGTGCCAGCAGCCAGCGTCCCATGAACACTGAAGCTTTCTTT.

The table lists this clone with a few counts. The chain couples TRBV29-1 to TRBJ2-1, with 10 bases lining up with TRBD2. J gave up 7 bases and V 1 base, and 7 bases lay outside the gene matches. This CDR3 is 15 amino acids long. Germline lookup yields CDR1 SQVTM and CDR2 ANQGSEA. CDR3 amino acids: CSVEGASGSRNEQFF. CDR3 bases: TGCAGCGTTGAAGGGGCTAGCGGGAGTAGGAATGAGCAGTTCTTC.

The chain links TRBV9 to TRBJ2-3, with TRBD2 matching 9 bases. Germline CDR1 and CDR2: SGDLS and YYNGEE. With 3 bases clipped from V and 6 bases from J, the junction kept 11 bases outside the gene matches. The CDR3 is 16 residues long. CDR3 region: CASSGSGTSIPDTQYF. The CDR3 DNA is TGTGCCAGCAGCGGATCTGGGACTAGCATCCCCGATACGCAGTATTTT.

This clone was picked up a small number of times. This chain links TRBV15 with TRBJ2-5; D is uncertain. Trimming left V 2 bases short and J 7 bases short, with 14 bases between. The CDR3 extends over 14 amino acids. The germline V gene encodes CDR1 LNHNV and CDR2 YYDKDF (reference sequence). The CDR3 DNA is TGTGCCACCAGCAGATACAGCCCCGCCGGGACCCAGTACTTC. Amino acid sequence: CATSRYSPAGTQYF. The full variable domain, with the rest looked up from reference TRBV15 and TRBJ2-5, is DAMVIQNPRYQVTQFGKPVTLSCSQTLNHNVMYWYQQKSSQAPKLLFHYYDKDFNNEADTPDNFQSRRPNTSFCFLDIRSPGLGDTAMYLCATSRYSPAGTQYFGPGTRLLVL.

This clone was found a few times. The chain uses TRBV6-5 and TRBJ2-7; weak D call: TRBD2 (6 bases). The CDR3 totals 16 residues. The V end was cut by 2 bases, the J end by 5 bases, with 19 bases between. Looked up from germline, CDR1 is MNHEY and CDR2 is SVGAGI. In DNA, the CDR3 is TGTGCCAGCAGTTACCACTCCGGAGGGAACGTCAACGAGCAGTACTTC. Amino acid sequence: CASSYHSGGNVNEQYF.

V gene TRBV4-3 combines with J gene TRBJ1-3, with 8 bases aligning to TRBD1. Trimming cost V 0 bases and J 1 base; bases outside gene matches: 11. CDR1 is LGHNA, CDR2 YSLEER, per germline. The CDR3 has 19 amino acids. The chain's CDR3 is CASSQEPGRGRMSGNTIYF. The CDR3 DNA follows: TGCGCCAGCAGCCAAGAGCCTGGCAGGGGGCGCATGTCTGGAAACACCATATATTTT.

The chain links TRBV30 to TRBJ2-7; D may be TRBD1 (5 bases). CDR3 length: 13 residues. Trimming removed 6 bases from V and 6 bases from J, with 18 bases in between. Looked up from germline, CDR1 is GTSNPN and CDR2 is SVGIG (reference sequence). CDR3 coding DNA: TGTGCCTGCGGAGTGATGGCAGGGATCGAGCAGTACTTC. Its translation: CACGVMAGIEQYF.

Only a few counts were recorded for this clone. V usage is TRBV6-5 and J usage is TRBJ1-2; D perhaps matches TRBD1 (6 bases). The CDR3 contains 13 residues. Germline CDR1 and CDR2: MNHEY and SVGAGI. V shed 6 bases and J shed 6 bases, with 14 bases lying between them. CDR3: CASSQPGQNGYTF. The DNA of the CDR3 is TGTGCCAGCAGCCAACCGGGACAAAATGGCTACACCTTC.

This clone has only a few counts. CDR3 nucleotide sequence: TGTGCCAGCAGCTTAAATTCGGGAGAACAAGAGACCCAGTACTTC. Translated: CASSLNSGEQETQYF. The chain carries TRBV7-3 and TRBJ2-5, with D possibly being TRBD2 (6 bases). Trimming pared 1 base from V and 2 bases from J, leaving 11 bases between. The CDR3 length is 15 residues. The germline CDR1 and CDR2 sequences are SGHTA and FQGTGA.

This clone appeared a few times. The chain links TRBV28 to TRBJ1-5; 7 positions match TRBD1. V lost 4 bases and J lost 6; bases outside the gene matches: 12. The CDR3 loop spans 16 amino acids. Germline V lookup: CDR1 MDHEN, CDR2 SYDVKM. The CDR3 coding sequence is TGTGCCAGCAGTTCTCAACAGGGGCAGAGCGGTCAGCCCCAGCATTTT. Protein sequence: CASSSQQGQSGQPQHF.

This clone has only a few counts. The CDR3 reads CASSLQGTSSYEQYF. The CDR3, as DNA: TGTGCCAGCAGCCTACAGGGGACGAGCTCCTACGAGCAGTACTTC. The chain uses TRBV5-8 and TRBJ2-7, with 7 bases lining up with TRBD1. V shed 4 bases and J 0 bases; nucleotides not matched to a gene: 7. In germline, CDR1 is SGHTS, CDR2 YDEGEE. The length of the CDR3 is 15 residues.

J is TRBJ2-1 and V is TRBV7-2, with 8 bases matching TRBD2. This CDR3 spans 15 amino acids. V trimming: 6 bases; J trimming: 5 bases; junction bases outside the gene matches: 9. The germline CDR1 and CDR2 sequences are SGHTA and FQGNSA. CDR3 nucleotides: TGTGCCAGCAGTGCCGGGAGGGCCATCGACAATGAGCAGTTCTTC. Amino acids: CASSAGRAIDNEQFF.

The rearrangement links TRBV5-1 to TRBJ1-2; maybe TRBD1 (5 bases). CDR1 and CDR2 (germline): SGHRS, YFSETQ. The CDR3 contains 12 residues. Between the trimmed V and J ends, which lost 2 bases and 4 bases, there was a span of 6 bases. The CDR3 sequence is CASSFDSYGYTF. CDR3 bases: TGCGCCAGCAGCTTCGACAGCTATGGCTACACCTTC. Full variable domain (outside the CDR3, taken from reference TRBV5-1 and TRBJ1-2): KAGVTQTPRYLIKTRGQQVTLSCSPISGHRSVSWYQQTPGQGLQFLFEYFSETQRNKGNFPGRFSGRQFSNSRSEMNVSTLELGDSALYLCASSFDSYGYTFGSGTRLTVV.

The rearrangement links TRBV7-9 to TRBJ2-2; D unresolved. CDR1 SEHNR and CDR2 FQNEAQ come from the germline V gene (reference sequence). V was cut by 6 bases and J by 0 bases, with 8 bases left in between. The CDR3 sequence is 14 residues long. The CDR3 coding sequence is TGTGCCAGCAGTCCACACCCGAACACCGGGGAGCTGTTTTTT. Its protein product is CASSPHPNTGELFF.

J is TRBJ1-2 and V is TRBV28; D is unresolved. The CDR3 extends over 12 amino acids. Germline CDR1 is MDHEN and CDR2 is SYDVKM. V dropped 3 bases and J dropped 4 bases, with 6 bases sitting between them. The CDR3 reads CASSLYVYGYTF. The CDR3 DNA sequence: TGTGCCAGCAGTTTGTATGTCTATGGCTACACCTTC.

The chain couples TRBV7-9 to TRBJ2-3; 10 nucleotides agree with TRBD1. The CDR3 is 16 amino acids. Germline CDR1 is SEHNR and CDR2 is FQNEAQ (reference sequence). V shed 5 bases and J 0 bases; nucleotides not matched to a gene: 5. The CDR3, as DNA: TGTGCCAGCAGCCCGGGACAGGGGACGAGCACAGATACGCAGTATTTT. Amino acid sequence: CASSPGQGTSTDTQYF.

The J gene is TRBJ1-5, the V gene TRBV18, with D uncertain. Between the trimmed V and J ends, which lost 2 bases and 4 bases, there was a span of 18 bases. Germline CDR1 KGHSH, CDR2 LQKENI. The CDR3 sequence is 17 residues long. CDR3 nucleotide sequence: TGTGCCAGCTCACCAATCTCGAACATCGGAGGGAATCAGCCCCAGCATTTT. Translating gives CASSPISNIGGNQPQHF.

The V gene is TRBV28, the J gene TRBJ2-3; D is unclear. Germline V CDR1 and CDR2: MDHEN, SYDVKM. The CDR3 consists of 13 residues. V dropped 4 bases and J dropped 4 bases, with 9 bases sitting between them. The CDR3 nucleotides read TGTGCCAGCAGTTCCCCGCAGGCAGATACGCAGTATTTT. Translated: CASSSPQADTQYF.

The chain links TRBV5-1 to TRBJ2-3, with D possibly TRBD2 on 5 matching bases. Trimming left V 0 bases short and J 0 bases short, with 11 bases between. Germline CDR1 is SGHRS and CDR2 is YFSETQ. The CDR3 is 16 amino acids. CDR3 DNA: TGCGCCAGCAGCTTGGCCGCGGGCTCCAGCACAGATACGCAGTATTTT. Its translation is CASSLAAGSSTDTQYF.

The chain links TRBV28 to TRBJ1-2, with 7 bases lining up with TRBD1. The CDR3 is 15 amino acids. Unmatched junction bases numbered 4, after V lost 1 base and J lost 2 bases. Per the germline V gene, CDR1 is MDHEN and CDR2 is SYDVKM. CDR3 bases: TGTGCCAGCAGTTTATCGGGACAGCCAAACTATGGCTACACCTTC. Translated, it gives CASSLSGQPNYGYTF.

This clone has more than one count but fewer than ten. The sample holds other DNA sequences that translate to the same CDR3. The CDR3 coding sequence is TGTGCCAGCAGCTCCCTAGCGGGAGTTGGTAATGAGCAGTTCTTC. This sequence encodes CASSSLAGVGNEQFF. The genes are TRBV7-2 and TRBJ2-1, with TRBD2 matching over 10 bases. This CDR3 contains 15 residues. Per the germline V gene, CDR1 is SGHTA and CDR2 is FQGNSA. Trimming at V came to 4 bases and at J to 7 bases, leaving 7 bases not matched to a gene.

This clone occurred a few times. The J gene is TRBJ2-7, the V gene TRBV5-1, with 13 positions matching TRBD2. The CDR3 covers 15 residues. Germline values: CDR1 SGHRS, CDR2 YFSETQ. Trimming took 3 bases from V and 4 from J; bases not matched to a gene: 4. The CDR3 region has the DNA TGCGCCAGCAGCTCGAGGACTAGCGGGAGATACGAGCAGTACTTC. Translated: CASSSRTSGRYEQYF. Supplemented by reference TRBV5-1 and TRBJ2-7, the full variable domain reads KAGVTQTPRYLIKTRGQQVTLSCSPISGHRSVSWYQQTPGQGLQFLFEYFSETQRNKGNFPGRFSGRQFSNSRSEMNVSTLELGDSALYLCASSSRTSGRYEQYFGPGTRLTVT.

This clone was observed a handful of times. The CDR3 bases are TGTGCCAGCAGCCTTGGGACTAGCGGCGGCACAGATACGCAGTATTTT. It yields the protein CASSLGTSGGTDTQYF. The V gene is TRBV5-4, the J gene TRBJ2-3, with TRBD2 matching over 11 bases. The germline CDR1 and CDR2 sequences are SGHNT and YYREEE (reference sequence). CDR3 size: 16 residues. The V and J ends lost 4 bases and 1 base, in that order; junction bases with no gene match: 5. Full variable domain (outside the CDR3, taken from reference TRBV5-4 and TRBJ2-3): ETGVTQSPTHLIKTRGQQVTLRCSSQSGHNTVSWYQQALGQGPQFIFQYYREEENGRGNFPPRFSGLQFPNYSSELNVNALELDDSALYLCASSLGTSGGTDTQYFGPGTRLTVL.

In this sample, this clone turned up a few times. This sequence joins TRBV30 and TRBJ2-5; no firm D call. The V and J ends lost 3 bases and 5 bases respectively, with 7 bases between them. CDR1 and CDR2 from the germline V gene are GTSNPN and SVGIG (reference sequence). The CDR3 is made up of 11 amino acids. DNA of the CDR3: TGTGCCTGGAGCCCAATGGAGACCCAGTACTTC. Its protein product is CAWSPMETQYF.